A selection of T cell receptor beta chains follows, all from one sample in a study of identical twins. MiXCR, run by TCRdb on the 5' RACE reads, gives a single entry per CDR3 protein. This sample has 450,000 to 650,000 distinct CDR3 sequences, with 9.6% found just once. The same specimen was also included in a second study, on yellow fever vaccine responses in identical twins.

The sequenced material came from PBMCs. The receptors derive from a woman aged 18-35 years in good health. The CDR3 runs from the conserved cysteine through the conserved F or W. The D gene is left open where the match is weak. Size is stated for part of the rows, as once, few or many counts, or as a class when the clone is expanded.

TRBJ2-2,few,TRBV7-9,TRBD1,TGTGCCAGCAGCTTAGCTGGGGACAGCACCGGGGAGCTGTTTTTT,CASSLAGDSTGELFF
TRBJ2-1,-,TRBV27,-,TGTGCCAGCAAGAGCGGAGGGCCCTACAATGAGCAGTTCTTC,CASKSGGPYNEQFF
TRBJ2-3,few,TRBV2,TRBD2,TGTGCCAGCAGTGCTAGCGGACTTAGCACAGATACGCAGTATTTT,CASSASGLSTDTQYF
TRBJ2-1,-,TRBV19,-,TGTGCCAGTAGTATCCAGTCAGGTCCTTCCTACAATGAGCAGTTCTTC,CASSIQSGPSYNEQFF
TRBJ1-1,many,TRBV12-3/TRBV12-4,-,TGTGCCAGCAGTTTAAGGGACACACCTAACACTGAAGCTTTCTTT,CASSLRDTPNTEAFF
TRBJ2-2,many,TRBV5-1,TRBD1,TGCGCCAGCAGCCCTAGGACAGGGGAAGCCGGGGAGCTGTTTTTT,CASSPRTGEAGELFF
TRBJ2-2,-,TRBV7-2,-,TGTGCCAGCAGCCCATCCCCTTATTTAGTAGCCGGGGAGCTGTTTTTT,CASSPSPYLVAGELFF
TRBJ2-7,few,TRBV5-4,TRBD1,TGTGCCAGCAGCTCCGGGACAGGGTTCCGCTCCTACGAGCAGTACTTC,CASSSGTGFRSYEQYF
TRBJ2-1,many,TRBV3-1,TRBD2,TGTGCCAGCAGCCAAGTTGAGCGGACTAGCGTGTTCTTC,CASSQVERTSVFF
TRBJ2-3,many,TRBV7-2,-,TGTGCCAGCAGCTTAGTAGGCGGGTACACAGATACGCAGTATTTT,CASSLVGGYTDTQYF
TRBJ2-1,few,TRBV5-1,TRBD2,TGCGCCAGCAGCTTGGGAGGGACGCTAGCGGCCTACAATGAGCAGTTCTTC,CASSLGGTLAAYNEQFF
TRBJ2-7,many,TRBV29-1,-,TGCAGCGTCGGGGGGCCAAATAGACAGTCTGCCTCCTACGAGCAGTACTTC,CSVGGPNRQSASYEQYF
TRBJ2-7,-,TRBV7-6,TRBD1,TGTGCCAGCAGCCCTGTAAGGGACAGTAACGAGCAGTACTTC,CASSPVRDSNEQYF
TRBJ2-3,few,TRBV5-1,-,TGCGCCAGCAGCCTAGGACACCTGGGAGATACGCAGTATTTT,CASSLGHLGDTQYF
TRBJ2-3,many,TRBV30,-,TGTGCCTGGAGTGTGGGGGCGGCAGATACGCAGTATTTT,CAWSVGAADTQYF
TRBJ2-3,many,TRBV11-2,-,TGTGCCAGCGTAAACACACTCACAGATACGCAGTATTTT,CASVNTLTDTQYF
TRBJ1-3,many,TRBV28,-,TGTGCCAGCAGTGGCCTTGGGGGGTCCGGAAACACCATATATTTT,CASSGLGGSGNTIYF
TRBJ2-3,-,TRBV29-1,-,TGCAGCGTTGCTGGAGCGACAGATACGCAGTATTTT,CSVAGATDTQYF
TRBJ2-1,many,TRBV2,TRBD1,TGTGCCAGCAGTGAATTGCCCGGACAGGCCTCCTACAATGAGCAGTTCTTC,CASSELPGQASYNEQFF
TRBJ1-1,-,TRBV6-5,-,TGTGCCAGTAGAGATGGGAGTGAAGCTTTCTTT,CASRDGSEAFF
TRBJ2-7,-,TRBV20-1,TRBD2,TGCAGTGCTAGAGTAGGGCGGGAGTATGACGAGCAGTACTTC,CSARVGREYDEQYF
TRBJ2-7,many,TRBV7-2,TRBD1,TGTGCCAGCAGTTCAGGACAGGCCCCCTACGAGCAGTACTTC,CASSSGQAPYEQYF